These 23 T cell receptor beta chains were sequenced from one sample in a study of CD8+ T cells in alopecia areata. After isolation, RNA underwent reverse transcription to generate cDNA as the sequencing template. Some clones are missing from TCRdb's copy, which holds only in-frame ones; the method was immunoSEQ multiplex PCR. The table shows under 250,000 clones, with approximately 67% occurring only once. Documented treatment: oral pan-JAK inhibitor, 5-10 mg twice daily. The starting material was CD4+ T cells sorted from blood, obtained around week 42, from a patient treated with tofacitinib. The receptors derive from a human donor with alopecia areata.

The sample holds a few counts of this clone. The chain employs TRBV30 and TRBJ1-2, with D unresolved. V lost 3 bases, J lost 0 bases, and 14 bases lay in between. CDR3 length equals 15 residues. Germline-derived CDR1 and CDR2 are GTSNPN and SVGIG (reference sequence). The chain's CDR3 is CAWRQEGYPNYGYTF. DNA for the CDR3: TGTGCCTGGAGGCAGGAGGGCTACCCTAACTATGGCTACACCTTC.

The chain combines TRBV4-2 with TRBJ2-5; TRBD2 agrees at 7 bases. Looked up from germline, CDR1 is LGHNA and CDR2 is YNFKEQ. The V gene end was trimmed by 4 bases and the J gene end by 5 bases; junction bases not matched to a gene: 13. There are 16 residues in the CDR3. The CDR3 DNA reads as TGTGCCAGCAGCCGAAAGACTAGCCCCTCCGGGGAGACCCAGTACTTC. Its translation: CASSRKTSPSGETQYF.

The V and J genes are TRBV25-1 and TRBJ2-6; no reliable D call. This CDR3 is 13 amino acids long. Germline CDR1 and CDR2: MGHDK and SYGVNS. The V end lost 9 bases, the J end lost 0 bases, and 6 bases lay between the germline ends. The CDR3 protein is CASQYSGANVLTF. Here the CDR3 DNA reads TGTGCCAGTCAATACTCTGGGGCCAACGTCCTGACTTTC.

The chain is built from TRBV14 and TRBJ2-2, with D perhaps being TRBD1 or TRBD2 (5 bases each). V lost 5 bases to trimming and J lost 0 bases, with 10 bases between them. Germline V gene sequence: CDR1 SGHDN, CDR2 FVKESK. This CDR3 spans 15 amino acids. This CDR3 reads CASSSWGPNTGELFF. CDR3 nucleotides: TGTGCCAGCAGCTCCTGGGGACCGAACACCGGGGAGCTGTTTTTT.

The chain links TRBV7-8 to TRBJ1-1; 7 bases are shared with TRBD1. The CDR3 has 15 amino acids. Germline V lookup: CDR1 SGHVS, CDR2 FQNEAQ. After removal of 2 bases from V and 1 base from J, the junction contained 4 bases not matched to a gene. The CDR3 DNA reads as TGTGCCAGCAGCTTACCCGGGACAGCGAACACTGAAGCTTTCTTT. It codes for CASSLPGTANTEAFF. Together with reference TRBV7-8 and TRBJ1-1, the CDR3 gives the full variable domain: GAGVSQSPRYKVAKRGQDVALRCDPISGHVSLFWYQQALGQGPEFLTYFQNEAQLDKSGLPSDRFFAERPEGSVSTLKIQRTQQEDSAVYLCASSLPGTANTEAFFGQGTRLTVV.

The table lists this clone with a few counts. The V and J genes are TRBV19 and TRBJ1-1; 7 nucleotides agree with TRBD1. The CDR3 contains 13 residues. Germline trimming cut 7 bases from V and 8 bases from J; bases unmatched to any gene: 10. From germline, CDR1 is LNHDA and CDR2 SQIVND (reference sequence). The CDR3 DNA follows: TGTGCCAGTACAAGGTCAGGGGGAAGGGAAGCTTTCTTT. Encoded protein: CASTRSGGREAFF. Complete variable domain (other parts from reference TRBV19 and TRBJ1-1): DGGITQSPKYLFRKEGQNVTLSCEQNLNHDAMYWYRQDPGQGLRLIYYSQIVNDFQKGDIAEGYSVSREKKESFPLTVTSAQKNPTAFYLCASTRSGGREAFFGQGTRLTVV.

The CDR3 DNA is TGTGCCTGGAGCCGCACGGACGGGGGGTACAATGAGCAGTTCTTC. This translates into CAWSRTDGGYNEQFF. The J gene is TRBJ2-1, the V gene TRBV30; 7 bases map to TRBD2. Trimming cost V 3 bases and J 4 bases; bases outside gene matches: 9. This CDR3 is 15 amino acids long. Germline lookup yields CDR1 GTSNPN and CDR2 SVGIG (reference sequence).

V and J are TRBV7-9 and TRBJ1-6, with 7 nucleotides matching TRBD1. CDR1 and CDR2 from the germline V gene are SEHNR and FQNEAQ (reference sequence). V gave up 3 bases and J gave up 9 bases; unmatched junction bases: 5. The CDR3 contains 14 residues. The CDR3 coding sequence is TGTGCCAGCAGCTTGGAACAGGGGACTTCACCCCTCCACTTT. This translates into CASSLEQGTSPLHF.

The chain is built from TRBV30 and TRBJ1-1; D gene uncertain. This CDR3 is 11 amino acids long. Germline CDR1 is GTSNPN and CDR2 is SVGIG (reference sequence). Trimming removed 1 base at V and 3 bases at J, with 3 bases between. DNA of the CDR3: TGTGCCTGGAGTGGGGACACTGAAGCTTTCTTT. Protein product: CAWSGDTEAFF.

This clone has just one count. The V call is TRBV7-2, the J call TRBJ2-1; weak D call: TRBD2 (5 bases). V lost 5 bases and J 4 bases, leaving 9 bases between the germline ends. Germline-derived CDR1 and CDR2 are SGHTA and FQGNSA. The CDR3 covers 13 residues. This CDR3 reads CASSLGIYNEQFF. The CDR3 DNA reads as TGTGCCAGCAGCCTCGGGATTTACAATGAGCAGTTCTTC.

This clone was seen a few times. This chain links TRBV6-4 with TRBJ1-2; tentative D call: TRBD1 (5 bases). The germline V gene has CDR1 MRHNA and CDR2 SNTAGT. CDR3 length: 14 amino acids. Trimming removed 0 bases at V and 4 bases at J, with 9 bases between. CDR3 residues: CASSDSRGVYGYTF. The CDR3 DNA sequence: TGTGCCAGCAGTGACTCTAGGGGCGTCTATGGCTACACCTTC.

The V and J genes are TRBV25-1 and TRBJ1-2; no clear D gene. This CDR3 region has 11 residues. Trimming pared 3 bases from V and 5 bases from J, leaving 4 bases between. The germline V gene encodes CDR1 MGHDK and CDR2 SYGVNS. This chain's CDR3 is CASSEWYGYTF. The CDR3 nucleotides are TGTGCCAGCAGTGAGTGGTATGGCTACACCTTC.

The chain combines TRBV25-1 with TRBJ2-1; 11 positions agree with TRBD2. The CDR3 is 15 residues long. After removal of 6 bases from V and 8 bases from J, the junction contained 9 bases not matched to a gene. The germline V gene has CDR1 MGHDK and CDR2 SYGVNS. The chain's CDR3 is CASSPGTSGVDEQFF. CDR3 nucleotide sequence: TGTGCCAGCAGCCCCGGGACTAGCGGTGTCGATGAGCAGTTCTTC.

The V gene is TRBV29-1, the J gene TRBJ2-3; 10 bases fit TRBD1. Looked up from germline, CDR1 is SQVTM and CDR2 is ANQGSEA. This CDR3 region has 15 residues. The J segment lost 3 bases and the V segment lost 1 base, leaving 4 bases of the junction unmatched. This CDR3 reads CSVEARDRGTDTQYF. In nucleotides, the CDR3 is TGCAGCGTTGAAGCCCGGGACAGGGGAACAGATACGCAGTATTTT.

This clone was picked up a small number of times. The chain joins TRBV29-1 to TRBJ2-2; no clear D gene. V gave up 7 bases and J gave up 0 bases, with 9 bases separating them. The CDR3 consists of 13 residues. Germline V CDR1 and CDR2: SQVTM, ANQGSEA. The CDR3: CSAGPSNTGELFF. The CDR3, as DNA: TGCAGCGCCGGGCCCTCGAACACCGGGGAGCTGTTTTTT.

The rearrangement uses TRBV7-6 and TRBJ1-5; the D is unclear. From germline, CDR1 is SGHVS and CDR2 FNYEAQ. Trimming removed 5 bases at V and 7 bases at J, with 15 bases between. The CDR3 length is 14 residues. The chain's CDR3 is CASSHSPNVQPQHF. The CDR3 coding sequence is TGTGCCAGCAGCCATTCACCCAACGTACAGCCCCAGCATTTT.

In regard to this clone: Other nucleotide sequences from this sample produce the same CDR3. The CDR3 is CASSFVGNTEAFF. Here the CDR3 DNA reads TGCGCCAGCAGCTTTGTGGGGAACACTGAAGCTTTCTTT. The gene calls are TRBV5-1 and TRBJ1-1, with D hard to call. Germline CDR1 is SGHRS and CDR2 is YFSETQ. The CDR3 totals 13 residues. V lost 2 bases, J lost 1 base, and 6 bases lay in between. The full variable domain, in which reference TRBV5-1 and TRBJ1-1 provide the parts outside the CDR3, is KAGVTQTPRYLIKTRGQQVTLSCSPISGHRSVSWYQQTPGQGLQFLFEYFSETQRNKGNFPGRFSGRQFSNSRSEMNVSTLELGDSALYLCASSFVGNTEAFFGQGTRLTVV.

The V gene is TRBV6-1, the J gene TRBJ1-1, with a tentative D call TRBD1 (5 bases). V was cut by 5 bases and J by 1 base, with 8 bases left in between. This CDR3 region has 13 residues. Germline CDR1 MNHNS, CDR2 SASEGT. In DNA, the CDR3 is TGTGCCAGCAGTCTCCAGGGGAACACTGAAGCTTTCTTT. Its protein product is CASSLQGNTEAFF.

V is TRBV19 and J is TRBJ1-1, with 7 bases identical to TRBD1. The V gene end was trimmed by 5 bases and the J gene end by 4 bases; junction bases not matched to a gene: 10. Germline assignment: CDR1 LNHDA and CDR2 SQIVND (reference sequence). The CDR3 is made up of 15 amino acids. The CDR3: CASSLQPNRGTEAFF. CDR3 coding DNA: TGTGCCAGTAGTCTCCAACCTAACAGGGGCACTGAAGCTTTCTTT.

The rearrangement uses TRBV30 and TRBJ1-2; D might be TRBD1 (6 bases). CDR3 size: 15 residues. The germline V gene encodes CDR1 GTSNPN and CDR2 SVGIG (reference sequence). Trimming took off 0 bases at V and 8 bases at J, with 19 bases between the two ends. CDR3 bases: TGTGCCTGGAGTGTACTGAGCAGGGGACTGGAGGGCTACACCTTC. Translation: CAWSVLSRGLEGYTF.

This clone occurred a few times. The chain's CDR3 is CASSKDMNTEAFF. The DNA for the CDR3 is TGCGCCAGCAGCAAGGATATGAACACTGAAGCTTTCTTT. The V call is TRBV5-1, the J call TRBJ1-1; D is unclear. V lost 4 bases, J lost 0 bases, and 7 bases lay in between. Per germline, CDR1 SGHRS and CDR2 YFSETQ. This CDR3 is 13 amino acids long.

This chain connects TRBV29-1 to TRBJ1-1; D perhaps matches TRBD1 (6 bases). CDR3 length: 13 amino acids. The germline gives CDR1 SQVTM, CDR2 ANQGSEA. V dropped 5 bases and J dropped 0 bases, with 10 bases sitting between them. The CDR3 nucleotides read TGCAGCGTTATCAGGGGATTGAACACTGAAGCTTTCTTT. Translated: CSVIRGLNTEAFF.

This rearrangement joins TRBV11-2 to TRBJ1-2; D gene ambiguous. Germline values: CDR1 SGHAT, CDR2 FQNNGV. Trimming shortened V by 4 bases and J by 0 bases, and 9 bases separated the two germline ends. This CDR3 contains 14 residues. CDR3 bases: TGTGCCAGCAGCTCCCTAAGCGCTAACTATGGCTACACCTTC. Its translation is CASSSLSANYGYTF.